Below, one TCR beta chain is given with its context. This specimen belongs to a study of patients and donors after allogeneic stem cell transplantation. TCRdb passed the RT-PCR reads through MiXCR, listing each CDR3 protein once. The table includes around 160,000 distinct CDR3 sequences, 30% detected once. CDR1 SGHRS and CDR2 YFSETQ come from the germline V gene. The V and J ends lost 0 bases and 8 bases respectively, with 6 bases between them. This CDR3 region has 12 residues. The V call is TRBV5-1, the J call TRBJ2-1, with D maybe TRBD2 (5 bases). The receptor's source is a human donor who was either an allogeneic HSCT recipient or a stem cell or donor lymphocyte infusion donor (not recorded which). It is not recorded whose cells these are; they may come from a transplant donor. The specimen was blood, either unsorted or a sorted T cell fraction (not recorded which). The CDR3 sequence is CASSLAGDEQFF. The CDR3 DNA follows: TGCGCCAGCAGCTTGGCCGGGGATGAGCAGTTCTTC.